This is a list of T cell receptor beta chains from one sample in a study of PD-1 blockade in mismatch repair-deficient tumors. Produced via immunoSEQ multiplex PCR; TCRdb's table is partial and in-frame only. The sample consists of some 84,000 clones, approximately 81% of them appearing once. Sequenced material: peripheral blood, taken 12 weeks after starting pembrolizumab. These receptors were obtained from an adult with mismatch repair-deficient cancer. Each CDR3 is given with its conserved first and last residue. D genes are given only for firm matches. Size is omitted from some rows. Given values are once, few, many or a class for expanded clones.

CATNSGFIAKNIQYF,TGTGCCACCAACAGTGGGTTTATAGCCAAAAACATTCAGTACTTC,.,TRBV9,TRBJ2-4,.
CASSDGQGPYEQYF,TGTGCCAGCAGTGACGGACAGGGACCCTACGAGCAGTACTTC,.,TRBV2,TRBJ2-7,TRBD1
CAISEQPGTGVVALETQYF,TGTGCCATCAGTGAGCAGCCTGGGACAGGGGTGGTCGCCTTGGAGACCCAGTACTTC,.,TRBV10-3,TRBJ2-5,TRBD1
CASSYQGNQPQHF,TGCGCCAGCAGTTACCAGGGAAACCAGCCCCAGCATTTT,.,TRBV5-1,TRBJ1-5,.
CSLTQGWPPYNEQFF,TGCAGCCTAACCCAGGGATGGCCCCCCTACAATGAGCAGTTCTTC,.,TRBV29-1,TRBJ2-1,.
CASRGAGGQGNEQFF,TGTGCCAGCAGAGGGGCGGGAGGCCAAGGAAATGAGCAGTTCTTC,.,TRBV25-1,TRBJ2-1,TRBD2
CASSATVRNSGNTIYF,TGTGCCAGCAGCGCCACCGTAAGGAACTCTGGAAACACCATATATTTT,.,TRBV9,TRBJ1-3,.
CASRWNSGANVLTF,TGTGCCAGTCGGTGGAACTCTGGGGCCAACGTCCTGACTTTC,.,TRBV19,TRBJ2-6,.
CASSQGVLQGRANEKLFF,TGCGCCAGCAGCCAAGGGGTCCTACAGGGAAGGGCTAATGAAAAACTGTTTTTT,.,TRBV4-1,TRBJ1-4,.
CASSIVGLGNNEQYF,TGTGCCAGTAGTATAGTGGGACTAGGTAACAACGAGCAGTACTTC,.,TRBV19,TRBJ2-7,TRBD2
CASSWGPEDTQYF,TGTGCCAGCAGCTGGGGCCCAGAAGATACGCAGTATTTT,.,TRBV7-2,TRBJ2-3,.
CSAYVRTVYYNEQFF,TGCAGCGCATACGTTCGGACAGTATACTACAATGAGCAGTTCTTC,.,TRBV29-1,TRBJ2-1,.
CASSFFRDTSEQYF,TGTGCCAGCAGCTTTTTCCGGGACACGTCCGAGCAGTACTTC,.,TRBV7-2,TRBJ2-7,.
CASSQYGSTDTQYF,TGTGCCAGCAGCCAATACGGCAGCACAGATACGCAGTATTTT,.,TRBV7-6,TRBJ2-3,.
CASSVGRAGPDTQYF,TGTGCCAGCAGCGTAGGTCGGGCAGGGCCAGATACGCAGTATTTT,.,TRBV9,TRBJ2-3,.
CASSPQWTANTEAFF,TGTGCCAGCAGCCCCCAGTGGACAGCGAACACTGAAGCTTTCTTT,.,TRBV9,TRBJ1-1,.
CASSSYPGDYNEQFF,TGCGCCAGCAGCTCCTATCCCGGGGACTACAATGAGCAGTTCTTC,.,TRBV5-1,TRBJ2-1,.
CASSQSRTGKNEQFF,TGTGCCAGCAGCCAAAGTCGGACTGGAAAAAATGAGCAGTTCTTC,.,TRBV6-1,TRBJ2-1,.
CSVGVRDSPSNIQYF,TGCAGCGTTGGGGTGCGGGACAGTCCCTCAAACATTCAGTACTTC,.,TRBV29-1,TRBJ2-4,.
CASSLAGGNTEAFF,TGCGCCAGCAGCCTCGCCGGGGGGAACACTGAAGCTTTCTTT,.,TRBV4-1,TRBJ1-1,.
CASSLDLGADTQYF,TGTGCCAGCAGCTTAGATTTGGGGGCAGATACGCAGTATTTT,few,TRBV7-8,TRBJ2-3,.
CASRPRANYGYTF,TGTGCCAGCAGACCTAGAGCTAACTATGGCTACACCTTC,.,TRBV5-8,TRBJ1-2,.
CASSLLEGLIFGNIQYF,TGTGCCAGCAGTTTATTAGAGGGGTTGATTTTTGGGAACATTCAGTACTTC,.,TRBV28,TRBJ2-4,.
CASSETSLGSGADTQYF,TGTGCCAGCAGTGAGACTAGCCTTGGATCCGGGGCAGATACGCAGTATTTT,.,TRBV25-1,TRBJ2-3,TRBD2
CASSRRQGVQATNEKLFF,TGTGCCAGCAGCCGGAGACAGGGCGTTCAAGCAACTAATGAAAAACTGTTTTTT,.,TRBV7-9,TRBJ1-4,TRBD1
CASSSGQWSYNEQFF,TGTGCCAGCAGCTCAGGACAGTGGTCCTACAATGAGCAGTTCTTC,.,TRBV5-5,TRBJ2-1,.
CASSPFGGGGYTF,TGTGCCAGCTCACCATTCGGGGGAGGTGGCTACACCTTC,.,TRBV18,TRBJ1-2,.
CASSEGGQGPYNEQFF,TGTGCCAGCAGTGAAGGTGGACAGGGCCCTTACAATGAGCAGTTCTTC,.,TRBV6-1,TRBJ2-1,TRBD1
CASSPGLPGIHEQYF,TGTGCCAGCAGTCCTGGACTCCCAGGTATCCACGAGCAGTACTTC,.,TRBV11-2,TRBJ2-7,.
CASSGDGTGGETQYF,TGCGCCAGCAGCGGTGACGGGACAGGGGGAGAGACCCAGTACTTC,once,TRBV5-1,TRBJ2-5,TRBD1
CAISLGATYGYTF,TGTGCCATCAGTCTCGGAGCAACCTATGGCTACACCTTC,.,TRBV10-3,TRBJ1-2,.
CSARTDQETQYF,TGCAGCGCTCGGACAGACCAAGAGACCCAGTACTTC,.,TRBV29-1,TRBJ2-5,.
CASSLGRNTEAFF,TGTGCCAGCAGCTTGGGACGGAACACTGAAGCTTTCTTT,.,TRBV5-6,TRBJ1-1,.
CASSLIDRAVEELFF,TGTGCCAGCAGCTTAATCGACAGGGCGGTAGAAGAGCTGTTTTTT,once,TRBV5-6,TRBJ2-2,TRBD1
CASSSLRDSGYTF,TGCGCCAGCAGCAGCCTCCGGGACAGCGGCTACACCTTC,.,TRBV5-1,TRBJ1-2,TRBD1
CAISGDGGAEAFF,TGTGCCATCAGTGGAGATGGTGGGGCTGAAGCTTTCTTT,.,TRBV10-3,TRBJ1-1,.
CASSLVAYYNEQFF,TGTGCCAGCAGCTTAGTTGCCTATTACAATGAGCAGTTCTTC,.,TRBV11-2,TRBJ2-1,.
CASSFTGYSNQPQHF,TGTGCCAGCAGCTTTACAGGTTATAGCAATCAGCCCCAGCATTTT,.,TRBV7-2,TRBJ1-5,.
CASTPLDRGSGTGELFF,TGTGCCAGCACCCCCCTCGACAGGGGATCAGGGACCGGGGAGCTGTTTTTT,.,TRBV28,TRBJ2-2,TRBD1
CASSSGTGVLDTQYF,TGTGCCAGCAGCTCTGGGACAGGGGTTTTGGATACGCAGTATTTT,.,TRBV7-2,TRBJ2-3,TRBD1
CAWETGSVSAFF,TGTGCCTGGGAGACAGGATCGGTTAGTGCTTTCTTT,few,TRBV30,TRBJ1-1,.
CAWSQGQEKLFF,TGTGCCTGGAGTCAGGGCCAGGAAAAACTGTTTTTT,.,TRBV30,TRBJ1-4,.